This section outlines one TCR beta chain sequence together with its context. What it binds is unknown. Treatment in this sample: over 15 received Ad26.COV2.S at low or high dose, single or two shots; about 5 received placebo; per-sample allocation not given. Repertoires come from day 63 after the first vaccine or placebo injection. The data were taken from a study of Ad26.COV2.S vaccination and SARS-CoV-2 variants. Study-wide results and caveats: Reportedly, spike-specific CD8+ and CD4+ T cell responses achieved substantial breadth once vaccination had taken place. Recipients given vaccine exceeded placebo recipients in spike-specific TCR breadth.

TCRdb keeps only in-frame clones here, not all; method: immunoSEQ multiplex PCR. This table holds about 680,000 clones, more than 70% found once. The germline CDR1 and CDR2 sequences are LGHDT and YNNKEL (reference sequence). The CDR3 loop spans 14 amino acids. Trimming removed 4 bases at V and 3 bases at J, with 9 bases between. This rearrangement joins TRBV3-1 (or the pseudogene TRBV3-2) to TRBJ2-2, with a possible D match to TRBD1 (6 bases). This receptor was taken from a person between 18 and 65 years old who received the Ad26.COV2.S COVID-19 vaccine or a placebo. Sample: peripheral blood, taken in a trial of Ad26.COV2.S vaccine versus placebo. In DNA, the CDR3 is TGTGCCAGCAGCCTAAAGGGGGACACCGGGGAGCTGTTTTTT. Translation: CASSLKGDTGELFF.